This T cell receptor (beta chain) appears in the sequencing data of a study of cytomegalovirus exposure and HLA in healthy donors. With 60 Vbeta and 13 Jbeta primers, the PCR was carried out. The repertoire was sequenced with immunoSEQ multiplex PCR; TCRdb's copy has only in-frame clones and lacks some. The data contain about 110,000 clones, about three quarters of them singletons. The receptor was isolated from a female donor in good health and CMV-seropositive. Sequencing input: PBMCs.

The CDR3 reads CASARTSGTDTQYF. CDR3 nucleotide sequence: TGTGCCAGCGCCCGGACTAGCGGCACAGATACGCAGTATTTT. The rearrangement joins TRBV5-4 to TRBJ2-3; 9 nucleotides line up with TRBD2. Germline V CDR1 and CDR2: SGHNT, YYREEE (reference sequence). The V segment lost 7 bases and the J segment 1 base; nucleotides outside the gene matches: 4. This CDR3 is 14 amino acids long.